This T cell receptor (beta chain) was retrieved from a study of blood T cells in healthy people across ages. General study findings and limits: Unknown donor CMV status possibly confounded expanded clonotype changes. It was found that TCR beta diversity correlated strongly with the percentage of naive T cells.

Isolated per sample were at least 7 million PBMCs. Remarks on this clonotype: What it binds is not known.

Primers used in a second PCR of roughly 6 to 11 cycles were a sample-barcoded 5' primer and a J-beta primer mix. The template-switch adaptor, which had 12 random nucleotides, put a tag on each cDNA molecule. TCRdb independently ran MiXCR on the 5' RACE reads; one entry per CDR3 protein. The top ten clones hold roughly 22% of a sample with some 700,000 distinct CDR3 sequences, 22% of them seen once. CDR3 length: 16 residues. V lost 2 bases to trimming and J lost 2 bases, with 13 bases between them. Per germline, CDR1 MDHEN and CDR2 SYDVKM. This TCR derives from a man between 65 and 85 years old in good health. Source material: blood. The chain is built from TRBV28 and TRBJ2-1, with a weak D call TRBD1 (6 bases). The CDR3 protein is CASSLLGGAAYNEQFF. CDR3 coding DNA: TGTGCCAGCAGTTTACTTGGGGGCGCCGCCTACAATGAGCAGTTCTTC. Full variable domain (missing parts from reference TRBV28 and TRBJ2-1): DVKVTQSSRYLVKRTGEKVFLECVQDMDHENMFWYRQDPGLGLRLIYFSYDVKMKEKGDIPEGYSVSREKKERFSLILESASTNQTSMYLCASSLLGGAAYNEQFFGPGTRLTVL.